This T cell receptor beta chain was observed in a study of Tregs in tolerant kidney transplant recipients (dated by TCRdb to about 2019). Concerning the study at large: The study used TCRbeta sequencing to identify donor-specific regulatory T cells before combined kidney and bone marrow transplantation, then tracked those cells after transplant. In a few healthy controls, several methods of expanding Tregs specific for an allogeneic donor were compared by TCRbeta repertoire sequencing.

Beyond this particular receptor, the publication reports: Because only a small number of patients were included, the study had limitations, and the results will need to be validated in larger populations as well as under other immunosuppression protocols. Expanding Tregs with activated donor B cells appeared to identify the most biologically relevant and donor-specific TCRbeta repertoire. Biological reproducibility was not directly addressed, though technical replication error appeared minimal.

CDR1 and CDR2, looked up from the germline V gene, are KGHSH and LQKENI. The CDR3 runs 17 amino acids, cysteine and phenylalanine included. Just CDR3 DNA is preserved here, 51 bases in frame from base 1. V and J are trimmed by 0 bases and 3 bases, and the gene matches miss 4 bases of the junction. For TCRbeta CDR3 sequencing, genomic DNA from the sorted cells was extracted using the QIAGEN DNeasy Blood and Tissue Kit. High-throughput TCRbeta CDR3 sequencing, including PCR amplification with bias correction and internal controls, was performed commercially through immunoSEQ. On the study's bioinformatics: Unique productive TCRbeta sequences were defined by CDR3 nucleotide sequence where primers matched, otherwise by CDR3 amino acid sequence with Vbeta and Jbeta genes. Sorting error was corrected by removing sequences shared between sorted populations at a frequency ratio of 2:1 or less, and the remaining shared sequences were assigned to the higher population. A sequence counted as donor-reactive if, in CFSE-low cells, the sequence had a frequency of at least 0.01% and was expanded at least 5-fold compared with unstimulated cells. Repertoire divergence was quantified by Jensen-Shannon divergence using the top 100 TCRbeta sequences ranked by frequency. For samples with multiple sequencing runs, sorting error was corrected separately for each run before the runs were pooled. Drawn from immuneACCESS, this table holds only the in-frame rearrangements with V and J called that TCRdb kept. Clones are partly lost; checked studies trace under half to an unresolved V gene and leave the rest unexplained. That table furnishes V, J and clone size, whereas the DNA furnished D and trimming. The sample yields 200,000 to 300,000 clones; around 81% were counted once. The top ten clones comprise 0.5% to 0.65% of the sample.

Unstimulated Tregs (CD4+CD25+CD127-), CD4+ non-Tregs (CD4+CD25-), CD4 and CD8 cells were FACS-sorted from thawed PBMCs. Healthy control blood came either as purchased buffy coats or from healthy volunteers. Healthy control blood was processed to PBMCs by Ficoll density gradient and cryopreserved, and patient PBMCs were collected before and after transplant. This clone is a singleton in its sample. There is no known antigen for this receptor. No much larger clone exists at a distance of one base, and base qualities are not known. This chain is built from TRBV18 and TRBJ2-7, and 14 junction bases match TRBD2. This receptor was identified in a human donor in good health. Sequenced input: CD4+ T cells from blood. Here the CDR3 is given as CASSPPGTSGSYYEQYF. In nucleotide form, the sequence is TGTGCCAGCTCACCACCCGGGACTAGCGGGAGTTACTACGAGCAGTACTTC.